Shown below are 21 T cell receptor beta chains from a single sample sequenced in a study of T cells in Graves' hyperthyroidism and ophthalmopathy. Using RNA transcripts as the source, TCR beta CDR3 regions were amplified. The HTBI set primed first-round TCR CDR3 RT-PCR. One entry per CDR3 protein results from TCRdb running MiXCR on the multiplex PCR reads. The table shows around 800,000 distinct CDR3 sequences, with 35% to 45% occurring only once. Sequencing input: blood. The receptors shown here come from a man younger than 35 with Graves' hyperthyroidism.

This clonotype was observed a few times. With a much larger clone just one base away, this may be a read error. The V call is TRBV15, the J call TRBJ2-2, with 12 bases aligning to TRBD1. The length of the CDR3 is 13 residues. Germline lookup yields CDR1 LNHNV and CDR2 YYDKDF (reference sequence). For the CDR3, the DNA is TGTGCCACCGGGACAGGGGGCACCGGGGAGCTGCTTTTT. Translation gives CATGTGGTGELLF.

This clonotype appeared many times. The gene calls are TRBV20-1 and TRBJ2-5; D not certain. The CDR3 runs 9 residues. Germline loops: CDR1 DFQATT, CDR2 SNEGSKA (reference sequence). V lost 3 bases to trimming and J lost 5 bases, with 1 base between them. This CDR3 reads CSARETQYF. CDR3 sequence (DNA): TGCAGTGCTAGGGAGACCCAGTACTTC.

This sequence joins TRBV5-4 and TRBJ1-2; D is perhaps TRBD1 (5 bases). This CDR3 is built from 15 residues. Germline loops: CDR1 SGHNT, CDR2 YYREEE (reference sequence). Deletions cut 4 bases from V and 6 bases from J, with 19 bases between. The CDR3 reads CASSVNRSPKDGYTF. Written as DNA, the CDR3 is TGTGCCAGCAGCGTTAACAGGTCTCCAAAGGATGGCTACACCTTC.

The chain uses TRBV20-1 and TRBJ1-1; D is possibly TRBD1 (6 bases). CDR3 length: 14 residues. The ends were cut back, 4 bases at V and 1 base at J, with 13 bases in the middle. Germline assignment: CDR1 DFQATT and CDR2 SNEGSKA (reference sequence). CDR3: CSANLGHPNTEAFF. In nucleotides, the CDR3 is TGCAGTGCTAATTTGGGACATCCGAACACTGAAGCTTTCTTT.

As for this clonotype: A much larger clonotype is one base distant, so this may be a read error. The chain uses TRBV10-3 and TRBJ2-2, with D unresolved. The length of the CDR3 is 14 residues. Germline V lookup: CDR1 ENHRY, CDR2 SYGVKD. V shed 4 bases and J shed 2 bases, with 8 bases lying between them. This chain's CDR3 is CAISASVNTGELFF. DNA of the CDR3: TGTGCCATCAGTGCGAGCGTCAACACCGGGGAGCTGTTTTTT.

V usage is TRBV5-1 and J usage is TRBJ2-5, with a possible D match to TRBD1 (5 bases). The CDR3 extends over 16 amino acids. Germline CDR1 SGHRS, CDR2 YFSETQ. V lost 3 bases and J 5 bases, leaving 20 bases between the germline ends. The CDR3 here is CASSSLGRQMPETQYF. The CDR3, as DNA: TGCGCCAGCAGCTCGCTCGGACGACAGATGCCCGAGACCCAGTACTTC.

Many counts were recorded for this clonotype. V gene TRBV12-3 or TRBV12-4 combines with J gene TRBJ1-6; D gene uncertain. V was shortened by 4 bases and J by 8 bases, with 9 bases between the two germline ends. The CDR3 runs to 13 residues. The CDR3 DNA sequence: TGTGCCAGCAGTTATACTACCTATTCACCCCTCCACTTT. Protein sequence: CASSYTTYSPLHF.

The rearrangement uses TRBV12-3 or TRBV12-4 and TRBJ2-5; D could derive from TRBD1 or TRBD2 (5 bases each). The CDR3 is 12 residues long. V was clipped by 6 bases and J by 7 bases, with 12 bases between them. CDR3 protein: CASSRDQGTQYF. DNA for the CDR3: TGTGCCAGCAGCCGGGACCAGGGGACCCAGTACTTC.

This chain joins TRBV9 and TRBJ2-7; D unclear. This CDR3 is 14 amino acids long. V lost 3 bases and J lost 0, with 10 bases in between. Per germline, CDR1 SGDLS and CDR2 YYNGEE. Here the CDR3 reads CASSDLLSSYEQYF. The CDR3 DNA reads TGTGCCAGCAGCGACTTGCTTAGCTCCTACGAGCAGTACTTC.

As to this clonotype: This sequence may be a read error, since a much larger clone differs from it by one base. A read error is likely, as this CDR3 ends without the conserved phenylalanine or tryptophan. The chain has TRBV29-1 and TRBJ1-1; D is ambiguous. This CDR3 is 13 amino acids long. Trimming stripped 0 bases from V and 1 base from J, with 6 bases between. Germline values: CDR1 SQVTM, CDR2 ANQGSEA. As DNA, the CDR3 is TGCAGCGTTGAAGAGGGGAGGAACACTGAAGCTTTCCTT. It codes for CSVEEGRNTEAFL.

V usage is TRBV12-5 and J usage is TRBJ1-5, with no clear D. Germline CDR1 and CDR2: LGHNT and FRNRAP. Trimming removed 3 bases from V and 7 bases from J, with 7 bases in between. The CDR3 is made up of 12 amino acids. The CDR3: CASGFYFQPQHF. The CDR3 DNA follows: TGTGCTAGTGGTTTCTATTTCCAGCCCCAGCATTTT.

This clonotype was recorded many times. The CDR3 protein is CSVPGQGNGEQYF. CDR3 nucleotides: TGCAGCGTTCCGGGACAGGGGAACGGCGAGCAGTACTTC. J is TRBJ2-7 and V is TRBV29-1; 10 nucleotides match TRBD1. Germline CDR1 SQVTM, CDR2 ANQGSEA. Trimming at V came to 5 bases and at J to 6 bases, leaving 7 bases not matched to a gene. The CDR3 is 13 amino acids.

This chain links TRBV10-3 with TRBJ2-7; D tentatively reads TRBD1 or TRBD2 (5 bases each). Germline V gene lookup returns CDR1 ENHRY and CDR2 SYGVKD. The CDR3 totals 12 residues. V was shortened by 8 bases and J by 5 bases, with 13 bases between the two germline ends. Written as DNA, the CDR3 is TGTGCCATCGGGACCGACTTCCACGAGCAGTACTTC. This gives the protein CAIGTDFHEQYF.

In regard to this clonotype: One base away lies a much larger clone, so this may be a sequencing read error. V gene TRBV7-9 combines with J gene TRBJ2-7, with no clear D. V dropped 5 bases and J dropped 7 bases, with 9 bases sitting between them. Per the germline V gene, CDR1 is SEHNR and CDR2 is FQNEAQ (reference sequence). CDR3 size: 11 residues. The chain's CDR3 is CASSRRKEQYF. CDR3 DNA sequence: TGTGCCAGCAGCCGACGGAAGGAGCAGTACTTC.

This clonotype was counted only a few times. The chain couples TRBV6-6 to TRBJ1-3; D remains ambiguous. The germline gives CDR1 MNHNY, CDR2 SVGAGI (reference sequence). The CDR3 runs to 15 residues. Deletions cut 5 bases from V and 2 bases from J, with 13 bases between. The CDR3 DNA is TGTGCCAGCAGTCCTGACGGTATTGCTGGAAACACCATATATTTT. Translated: CASSPDGIAGNTIYF.

This clonotype showed up just a few times. The chain recombines TRBV7-8 with TRBJ2-2; D unclear. The CDR3 has 13 residues. Deletions cut 6 bases from V and 3 bases from J, with 8 bases between. Germline V gene sequence: CDR1 SGHVS, CDR2 FQNEAQ. The CDR3 protein is CASSYWDTGELFF. DNA for the CDR3: TGTGCCAGCAGTTATTGGGACACCGGGGAGCTGTTTTTT.

The chain links TRBV29-1 to TRBJ2-1, with no clear D. Trimming took off 6 bases at V and 4 bases at J, with 7 bases between the two ends. This CDR3 spans 11 amino acids. CDR1 SQVTM and CDR2 ANQGSEA come from the germline V gene. The CDR3 region is CSVPRYNEQFF. DNA for the CDR3: TGCAGCGTCCCCCGGTACAATGAGCAGTTCTTC.

The chain has TRBV11-3 and TRBJ1-1, with D possibly matching TRBD1 (5 bases). Trimming cost V 2 bases and J 9 bases, with 16 bases left between them. CDR1 SGHNT and CDR2 YENEEA come from the germline V gene. This CDR3 has 14 amino acids. CDR3 nucleotide sequence: TGTGCCAGCAGCTTATCCATGGAGGGGTCTCAAGCTTTCTTT. Translated, it gives CASSLSMEGSQAFF.

This clonotype has ten or more counts. V gene TRBV29-1 combines with J gene TRBJ2-7; 9 bases align to TRBD1. J gave up 4 bases and V 5 bases, and 3 bases lay outside the gene matches. Germline loops: CDR1 SQVTM, CDR2 ANQGSEA. CDR3 length: 12 residues. The CDR3 sequence: CSVRQGGYEQYF. In DNA form, the CDR3 reads TGCAGCGTTAGACAGGGGGGATACGAGCAGTACTTC.

The sample holds many counts of this clonotype. This rearrangement joins TRBV7-6 to TRBJ2-2; D perhaps matches TRBD1 (6 bases). Trimming shortened V by 4 bases and J by 7 bases, and 22 bases separated the two germline ends. Germline CDR1 reads SGHVS; CDR2 reads FNYEAQ. The CDR3 is made up of 17 amino acids. CDR3 nucleotides: TGTGCCAGCAGCTCCGGACCGACAGGATTAGTGGACGGGGAGCTGTTTTTT. Translated, it gives CASSSGPTGLVDGELFF.

For this clonotype: Because it lacks the conserved phenylalanine or tryptophan at the end, this CDR3 is likely a read error. The DNA is omitted, as the CDR3 cannot be located on it reliably, and the CDR3 follows TCRdb's listing. The chain is built from TRBV7-3 and TRBJ1-3. The CDR3 length equals 9 residues, ends included. Germline CDR1 SGHTA, CDR2 FQGTGA. The CDR3 is CASSPQAGV.